The clone carrying this T cell receptor (beta chain) has just one count. What it binds is not known. PCR primers comprised 60 Vbeta and 13 Jbeta primers. Data came from immunoSEQ multiplex PCR; TCRdb stores just in-frame clones and leaves some out. The data show about 82,000 clones, around 70% seen once. In germline, CDR1 is MNHEY, CDR2 SVGAGI. V lost 6 bases to trimming and J lost 1 base, with 16 bases between them. The CDR3 is made up of 15 amino acids. This specimen comes from a study of cytomegalovirus exposure and HLA in healthy donors. Regarding the study as a whole: Indistinguishable V segments such as TRBV6-2 and TRBV6-3 were excluded.

The V and J genes are TRBV6-5 and TRBJ2-7; the D gene is possibly TRBD1 (6 bases). This TCR was sampled from a man aged 60 to 69 in good health and CMV-seronegative. Sequenced sample: PBMCs. DNA for the CDR3: TGTGCCAGCAGCGCCTTGATGGGGGCGTCCTACGAGCAGTACTTC. Amino acids: CASSALMGASYEQYF.